This T cell receptor beta chain was profiled in a study of control samples from healthy donors and cancer patients. This clone showed up just once. Germline V gene lookup returns CDR1 SGHAT and CDR2 FQNNGV. With 1 base removed from V and 9 bases from J, the gap between germline ends came to 6 bases. The CDR3 consists of 12 residues. Some clones are missing from TCRdb's copy, which holds only in-frame ones; the method was immunoSEQ multiplex PCR. The repertoire holds 150,000 to 200,000 clones, 90% to 95% seen once, with 1.5% in the top ten. The J gene is TRBJ1-4, the V gene TRBV11-2, with no clear D. Specimen: blood. This sequence was found in a woman aged 25-40 years in good health. DNA of the CDR3: TGTGCCAGCAGCTTAGGAGGGCAAAAACTGTTTTTT. Translation: CASSLGGQKLFF.